At least ten counts were recorded for the clone carrying this T cell receptor beta chain. No antigen is known for it. This specimen comes from a study of CD8 T cells in ankylosing spondylitis. Study-level points and caveats: Disease-linked clones had a CD8+ phenotype and relatively low frequency in peripheral blood. It appeared that ankylosing spondylitis blood was characterized by a TCR beta motif of under ten highly homologous variants. Earlier reports found some motif variants in synovial fluid and blood in reactive arthritis.

Each TCR beta library was made by quantitative 5'-RACE that incorporated molecular barcodes. TCRdb ran MiXCR on the 5' RACE reads and lists one entry per CDR3 protein. The sample holds about 130,000 distinct CDR3 sequences, about 6.7% seen once. CDR1 and CDR2 from the germline V gene are SGHRS and YFSETQ. The CDR3 loop spans 15 amino acids. Trimming removed 5 bases from V and 3 bases from J, with 15 bases in between. The chain is built from TRBV5-1 and TRBJ2-4, with D uncertain. The source material was blood, either unsorted or a sorted T cell fraction (not recorded which). The sequence was collected from a female donor with ankylosing spondylitis or in good health (not recorded which). The CDR3 DNA follows: TGCGCCAGCAGTCGCCTCGAACAAGGCAAAAACATTCAGTACTTC. Encoded protein: CASSRLEQGKNIQYF.